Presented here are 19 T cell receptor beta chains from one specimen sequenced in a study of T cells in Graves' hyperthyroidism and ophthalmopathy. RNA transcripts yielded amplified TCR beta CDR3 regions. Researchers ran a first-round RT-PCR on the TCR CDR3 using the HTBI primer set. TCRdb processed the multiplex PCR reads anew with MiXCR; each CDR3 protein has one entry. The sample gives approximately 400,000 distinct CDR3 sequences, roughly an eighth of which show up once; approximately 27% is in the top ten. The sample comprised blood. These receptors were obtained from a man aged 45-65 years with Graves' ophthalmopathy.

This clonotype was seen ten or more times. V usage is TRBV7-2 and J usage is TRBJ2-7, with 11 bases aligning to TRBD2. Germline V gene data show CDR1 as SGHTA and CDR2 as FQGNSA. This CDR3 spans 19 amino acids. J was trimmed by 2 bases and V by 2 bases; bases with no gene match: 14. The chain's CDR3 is CASSLRPSTTSGEPYEQYF. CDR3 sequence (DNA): TGTGCCAGCAGCTTACGCCCCTCGACGACTAGCGGGGAACCCTACGAGCAGTACTTC.

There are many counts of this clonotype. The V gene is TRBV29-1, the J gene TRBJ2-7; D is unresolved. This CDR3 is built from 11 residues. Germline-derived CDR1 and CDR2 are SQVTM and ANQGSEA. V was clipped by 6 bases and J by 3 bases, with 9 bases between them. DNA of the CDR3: TGCAGCGTCTTACTCCGCTACGAGCAGTACTTC. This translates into CSVLLRYEQYF.

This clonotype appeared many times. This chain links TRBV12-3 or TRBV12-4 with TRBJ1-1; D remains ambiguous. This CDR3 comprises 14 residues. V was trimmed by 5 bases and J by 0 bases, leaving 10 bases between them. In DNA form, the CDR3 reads TGTGCCAGCAGTAGGCCCGGAATGAACACTGAAGCTTTCTTT. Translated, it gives CASSRPGMNTEAFF.

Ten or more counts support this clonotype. CDR3 in DNA: TGTGCCAGCAGCCAAGATCGGGCTAGCGGGATACTCTTCGCCAAAAACATTCAGTACTTC. It yields the protein CASSQDRASGILFAKNIQYF. The chain carries TRBV3-1 and TRBJ2-4; 9 bases agree with TRBD2. Looked up from germline, CDR1 is LGHDT and CDR2 is YNNKEL (reference sequence). V shed 0 bases, J shed 1 base, and the junction held 13 bases outside the gene matches. CDR3 size: 20 residues.

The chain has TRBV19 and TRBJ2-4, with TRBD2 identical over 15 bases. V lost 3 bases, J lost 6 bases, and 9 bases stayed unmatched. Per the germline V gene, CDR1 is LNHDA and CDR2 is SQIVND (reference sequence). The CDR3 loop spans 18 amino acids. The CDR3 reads CASSIAPGLAGGINIQYF. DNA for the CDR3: TGTGCCAGTAGTATCGCCCCGGGACTAGCGGGAGGAATAAACATTCAGTACTTC.

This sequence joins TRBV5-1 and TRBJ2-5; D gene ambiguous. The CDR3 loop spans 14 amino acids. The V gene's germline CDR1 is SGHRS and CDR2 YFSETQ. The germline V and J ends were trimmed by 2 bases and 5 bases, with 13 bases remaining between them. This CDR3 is CASSLDSEPETQYF. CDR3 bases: TGCGCCAGCAGCTTAGATTCGGAGCCCGAGACCCAGTACTTC.

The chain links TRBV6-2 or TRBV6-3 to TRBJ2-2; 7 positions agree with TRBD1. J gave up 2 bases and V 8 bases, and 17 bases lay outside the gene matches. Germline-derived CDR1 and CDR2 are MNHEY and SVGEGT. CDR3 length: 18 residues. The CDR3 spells CASPGQKGAVRNTGELFF. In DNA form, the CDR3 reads TGTGCCAGCCCTGGGCAGAAGGGGGCAGTTAGAAACACCGGGGAGCTGTTTTTT.

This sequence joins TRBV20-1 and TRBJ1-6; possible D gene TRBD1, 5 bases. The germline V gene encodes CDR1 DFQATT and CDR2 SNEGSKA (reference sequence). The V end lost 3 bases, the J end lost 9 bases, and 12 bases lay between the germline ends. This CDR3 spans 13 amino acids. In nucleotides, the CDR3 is TGCAGTGCTAGCTTAGGGGACCGTTCACCCCTCCACTTT. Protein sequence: CSASLGDRSPLHF.

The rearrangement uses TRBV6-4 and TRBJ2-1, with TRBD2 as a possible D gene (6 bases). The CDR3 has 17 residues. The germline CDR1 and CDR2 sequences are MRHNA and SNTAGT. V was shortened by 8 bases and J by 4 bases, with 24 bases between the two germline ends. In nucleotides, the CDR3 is TGTGCCAGCGGACCCATCGGCGGGGTCATAGCTTACAATGAGCAGTTCTTC. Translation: CASGPIGGVIAYNEQFF.

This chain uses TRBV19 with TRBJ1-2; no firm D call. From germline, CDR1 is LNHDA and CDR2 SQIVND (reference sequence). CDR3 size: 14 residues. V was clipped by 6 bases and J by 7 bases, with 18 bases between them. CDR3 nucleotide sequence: TGTGCCAGTAGCGACCATACGAGGATTGGTGGCTACACCTTC. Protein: CASSDHTRIGGYTF.

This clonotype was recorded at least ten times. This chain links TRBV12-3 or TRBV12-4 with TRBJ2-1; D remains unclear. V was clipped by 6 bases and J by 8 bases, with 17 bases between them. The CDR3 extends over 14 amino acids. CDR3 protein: CASSRTTYLDEQFF. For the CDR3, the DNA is TGTGCCAGCAGCAGAACGACATACCTGGATGAGCAGTTCTTC.

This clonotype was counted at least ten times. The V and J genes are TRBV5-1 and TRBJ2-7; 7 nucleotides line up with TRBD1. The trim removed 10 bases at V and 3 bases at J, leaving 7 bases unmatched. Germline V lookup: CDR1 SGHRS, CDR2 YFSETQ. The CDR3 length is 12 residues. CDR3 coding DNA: TGCGCCTCCCGGGACAGATACTACGAGCAGTACTTC. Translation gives CASRDRYYEQYF.

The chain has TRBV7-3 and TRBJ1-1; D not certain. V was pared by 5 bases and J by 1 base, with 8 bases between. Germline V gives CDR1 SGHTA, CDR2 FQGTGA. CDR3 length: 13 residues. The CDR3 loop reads CASSQNRNTEAFF. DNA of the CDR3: TGTGCCAGCAGCCAAAACAGGAACACTGAAGCTTTCTTT.

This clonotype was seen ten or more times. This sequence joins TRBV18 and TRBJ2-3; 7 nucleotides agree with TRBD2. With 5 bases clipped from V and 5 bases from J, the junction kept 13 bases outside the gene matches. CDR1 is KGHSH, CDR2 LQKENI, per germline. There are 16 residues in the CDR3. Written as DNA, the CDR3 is TGTGCCAGCTCATCTACTCGGGGAACGGGGGGAGATACGCAGTATTTT. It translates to CASSSTRGTGGDTQYF.

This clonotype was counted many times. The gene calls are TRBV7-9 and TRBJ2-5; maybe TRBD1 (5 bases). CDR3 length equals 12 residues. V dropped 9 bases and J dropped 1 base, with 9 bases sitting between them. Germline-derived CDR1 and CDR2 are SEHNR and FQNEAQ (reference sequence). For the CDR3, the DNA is TGTGCCAGTAAGGGGTTCCAAGAGACCCAGTACTTC. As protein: CASKGFQETQYF.

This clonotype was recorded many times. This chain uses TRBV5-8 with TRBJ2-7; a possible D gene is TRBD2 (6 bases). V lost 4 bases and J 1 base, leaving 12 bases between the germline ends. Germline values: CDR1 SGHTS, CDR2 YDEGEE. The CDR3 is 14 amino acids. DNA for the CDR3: TGTGCCAGCAGCCAGCCCGGGGGATCCTACGAGCAGTACTTC. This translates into CASSQPGGSYEQYF.

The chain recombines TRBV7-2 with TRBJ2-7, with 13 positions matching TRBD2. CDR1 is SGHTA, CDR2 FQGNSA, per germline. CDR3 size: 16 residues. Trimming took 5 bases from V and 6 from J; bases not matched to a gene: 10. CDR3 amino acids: CASSQGLAGPFAEQYF. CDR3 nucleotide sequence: TGTGCCAGCAGCCAGGGACTAGCGGGACCCTTCGCCGAGCAGTACTTC. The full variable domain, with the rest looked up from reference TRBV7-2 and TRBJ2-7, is GAGVSQSPSNKVTEKGKDVELRCDPISGHTALYWYRQSLGQGLEFLIYFQGNSAPDKSGLPSDRFSAERTGGSVSTLTIQRTQQEDSAVYLCASSQGLAGPFAEQYFGPGTRLTVT.

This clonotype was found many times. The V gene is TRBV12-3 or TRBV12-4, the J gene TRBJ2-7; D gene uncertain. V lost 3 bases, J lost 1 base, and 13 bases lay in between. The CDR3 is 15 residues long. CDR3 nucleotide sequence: TGTGCCAGCAGTTTGACGGCAGGTGGTTCCTACGAGCAGTACTTC. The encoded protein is CASSLTAGGSYEQYF.

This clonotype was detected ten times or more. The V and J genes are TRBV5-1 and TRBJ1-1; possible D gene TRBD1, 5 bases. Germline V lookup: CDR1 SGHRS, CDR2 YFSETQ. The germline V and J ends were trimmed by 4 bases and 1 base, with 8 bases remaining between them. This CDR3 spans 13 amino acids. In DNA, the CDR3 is TGCGCCAGCAGCGTCACAGGGAACACTGAAGCTTTCTTT. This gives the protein CASSVTGNTEAFF.